The 8 T cell receptor beta chains in this list originate from one sample, sequenced in a study of regulatory T cells in long-lasting Graves disease. The time point: newly diagnosed GD, antithyroid drugs for less than 3 months. PBMCs provided the RNA from which the TCR library was made. Sequencing libraries for TCR beta were prepared with iRepertoire HTBI primers and Arm-PCR of CDR3 regions. TCRdb re-called the multiplex PCR reads through MiXCR, storing one row per CDR3 protein. Of a few hundred thousand distinct CDR3 sequences listed, 13% are singletons. These same records also appear under a second study, on T cells in Graves' hyperthyroidism and ophthalmopathy.

Sequences were derived from peripheral blood mononuclear cells (PBMCs), sampled at new diagnosis, from a patient treated with antithyroid drugs. The receptors were gathered from a man aged 30 to 39 with Graves disease.

This clonotype was counted many times. The V gene is TRBV6-1, the J gene TRBJ2-3, with a weak D call TRBD2 (5 bases). Looked up from germline, CDR1 is MNHNS and CDR2 is SASEGT. The V end lost 7 bases, the J end lost 2 bases, and 10 bases lay between the germline ends. This CDR3 has 13 residues. The CDR3 here is CASITGSTDTQYF. CDR3 bases: TGTGCCAGCATAACGGGATCCACAGATACGCAGTATTTT.

This clonotype was counted at least ten times. Its ends do not fully match the called genes, so a read error is possible. The chain links TRBV7-9 to TRBJ1-2; TRBD1 is a possible D gene (5 bases). Germline V gives CDR1 SEHNR, CDR2 FQNEAQ (reference sequence). This CDR3 comprises 14 residues. CDR3 sequence (DNA): TGTGCCAGCACCTTAGGGCAGGGCCACTATGGCTACACCTTC. This codes for CASTLGQGHYGYTF.

This clonotype was seen many times. In nucleotides, the CDR3 is TGTGCCAGCACAAGGGGGGAACGCGGTTCACCCCTCCACTTT. Amino acids: CASTRGERGSPLHF. The genes are TRBV2 and TRBJ1-6; perhaps TRBD1 as D (6 bases). Germline V gene data show CDR1 as SNHLY and CDR2 as FYNNEI. This CDR3 spans 14 amino acids. V gave up 7 bases and J gave up 9 bases, with 16 bases separating them.

This clonotype was observed many times. The rearrangement joins TRBV30 to TRBJ2-1; 9 bases match TRBD2. There are 16 residues in the CDR3. Germline assignment: CDR1 GTSNPN and CDR2 SVGIG (reference sequence). After removal of 4 bases from V and 7 bases from J, the junction contained 14 bases not matched to a gene. CDR3 sequence reads: CAWTFTGTSLENEQFF. CDR3 DNA: TGTGCCTGGACTTTTACCGGGACTAGCTTAGAGAATGAGCAGTTCTTC. Using reference TRBV30 and TRBJ2-1 for the parts outside the CDR3, the full variable domain is SQTIHQWPATLVQPVGSPLSLECTVEGTSNPNLYWYRQAAGRGLQLLFYSVGIGQISSEVPQNLSASRPQDRQFILSSKKLLLSDSGFYLCAWTFTGTSLENEQFFGPGTRLTVL.

Many counts were recorded for this clonotype. The rearrangement joins TRBV6-2 or TRBV6-3 to TRBJ2-5, with a tentative D call TRBD2 (6 bases). This CDR3 region has 14 residues. CDR1 is MNHEY, CDR2 SVGEGT, per germline. V was cut by 7 bases and J by 4 bases, with 16 bases left in between. The CDR3 nucleotides read TGTGCCAGCATGGTTCCGGGAGTTGGAGAGACCCAGTACTTC. As protein: CASMVPGVGETQYF.

This clonotype was detected many times. This chain links TRBV29-1 with TRBJ1-1; TRBD1 aligns across 8 bases. V lost 6 bases to trimming and J lost 0 bases; unmatched junction nucleotides: 6. Looked up from germline, CDR1 is SQVTM and CDR2 is ANQGSEA. The CDR3 is 14 amino acids. The CDR3 DNA reads TGCAGCGTGGGACAGGACCCCTTGAACACTGAAGCTTTCTTT. Translation: CSVGQDPLNTEAFF.

CDR3 in amino acids: CASSTSGLLNEQFF. The CDR3 DNA reads as TGTGCCAGCAGTACTAGCGGACTTTTGAATGAGCAGTTCTTC. This chain links TRBV12-3 or TRBV12-4 with TRBJ2-1; 8 bases fit TRBD2. Trimming at V came to 5 bases and at J to 7 bases, leaving 7 bases not matched to a gene. The CDR3 sequence is 14 residues long.

The chain has TRBV14 and TRBJ2-5; 13 bases align to TRBD2. The CDR3 totals 16 residues. Losses at the gene ends were 5 bases for V and 6 bases for J; bases not matched to a gene: 9. Per germline, CDR1 SGHDN and CDR2 FVKESK. The CDR3 loop is CASSSETSGRRKTQYF. CDR3 in DNA: TGTGCCAGCAGCTCAGAGACTAGCGGGAGGCGGAAGACCCAGTACTTC.